This T cell receptor beta chain was identified during a study of T cell responses to AZD1222 COVID-19 vaccine. Study conclusions and caveats: It should be noted that donors were predominantly white British and more often female, and clonal diversity was possibly underestimated.

Method: immunoSEQ multiplex PCR; TCRdb's copy keeps in-frame clones and lacks some. The table shows 110,000 or so clones, with approximately 89% occurring only once. In the case of this clone: Its specificity is unknown.

The CDR3 runs 15 residues. Germline CDR1 SGHKS, CDR2 YYEKEE (reference sequence). Trimming took 4 bases from V and 4 from J, leaving 14 bases between them. The material was peripheral blood, obtained 28 days after the second AZD1222 dose. V gene TRBV5-5 combines with J gene TRBJ1-4, with D perhaps TRBD1 (5 bases). The source is an adult who received the AZD1222 COVID-19 vaccine. CDR3 residues: CASSQGPHGNEKLFF. In DNA, the CDR3 is TGTGCCAGCAGCCAGGGACCTCATGGTAATGAAAAACTGTTTTTT.